This T cell receptor beta chain is from a study of T cells in Graves' hyperthyroidism and ophthalmopathy. Across the whole study: Peripheral blood was collected at initial diagnosis, before any treatment.

TCR beta CDR3 regions were amplified from RNA transcripts. HTBI primers were used for first-round RT-PCR of the TCR CDR3. Via MiXCR, TCRdb re-called the multiplex PCR reads, giving one row per CDR3 protein. This sample yields 300,000 to 500,000 distinct CDR3 sequences, of which 11% to 15% are seen a single time; 25% to 30% belongs to the top ten. This clonotype showed up many times. PBMCs came from about 10 ml fresh peripheral blood. The CDR3 is 15 amino acids. Germline-derived CDR1 and CDR2 are MNHEY and SMNVEV (reference sequence). J lost 8 bases, V lost 5 bases, and 14 bases had no gene match. The chain carries TRBV27 and TRBJ1-1; 7 bases match TRBD1. This receptor was taken from a man aged 50 to 59 with Graves' ophthalmopathy. The material sequenced was blood. The CDR3 reads CASSADRALEAEAFF. The CDR3, as DNA: TGTGCCAGCAGTGCAGACAGGGCCCTGGAGGCGGAAGCTTTCTTT.